Listed below are T cell receptor beta chains from one sample, sequenced in a study of shared clonotypes between healthy human individuals. Assay: immunoSEQ multiplex PCR; the TCRdb copy retains only in-frame clones and omits some. Of around 600,000 clones detected, around 97% appear once; the ten largest clones hold about 0.057%. The sequenced sample was naive CD4+ T cells sorted from blood. The receptors shown here come from a woman in her twenties or thirties in good health. CDR3s include the opening cysteine and the closing phenylalanine or tryptophan. Fields, in order: V gene, D gene, J gene, clone size, CDR3 protein, CDR3 DNA. A D gene is named only where the DNA matches it firmly. The listing skips clone size in some rows; elsewhere it reads once, few, many or a size class.

>TRBV5-1|TRBD2|TRBJ2-1|.
CASSRVRGSYNEQFF
TGCGCCAGCAGCCGGGTGCGGGGGTCGTACAATGAGCAGTTCTTC
>TRBV25-1|.|TRBJ2-1|once
CASSGVRGAMNEQFF
TGTGCCAGCAGTGGCGTTCGCGGGGCAATGAATGAGCAGTTCTTC
>TRBV11-2|.|TRBJ1-1|.
CASSLVAGNTEAFF
TGTGCCAGCAGCTTAGTCGCAGGGAACACTGAAGCTTTCTTT
>TRBV5-1|.|TRBJ2-1|.
CASSFSARRYSDNEQFF
TGCGCCAGCAGCTTCTCTGCTCGTAGGTACAGTGACAATGAGCAGTTCTTC
>TRBV27|TRBD2|TRBJ2-1|once
CASSLEGRADHNEQFF
TGTGCCAGCAGTTTAGAGGGGAGGGCCGATCACAATGAGCAGTTCTTC
>TRBV10-2|.|TRBJ2-7|.
CASTPGLGREQYF
TGCGCCAGCACCCCAGGGCTCGGTCGCGAGCAGTACTTC
>TRBV6-6|.|TRBJ1-1|.
CASSYNGATTTEAFF
TGTGCCAGCAGTTACAATGGGGCCACCACCACTGAAGCTTTCTTT
>TRBV5-1|TRBD2|TRBJ2-3|.
CASSLELTSGSADTQYF
TGCGCCAGCAGCTTGGAGCTGACTAGCGGGAGTGCAGATACGCAGTATTTT
>TRBV19|.|TRBJ2-7|.
CASGGGTYEQYF
TGTGCCAGCGGTGGCGGGACCTACGAGCAGTACTTC
>TRBV2|TRBD1|TRBJ1-3|.
CASRGTVAGNTIYF
TGTGCCAGCAGAGGGACAGTCGCTGGAAACACCATATATTTT
>TRBV20-1|.|TRBJ1-2|.
CSEGGQSGYTF
TGCAGTGAAGGGGGGCAGAGTGGCTACACCTTC
>TRBV6-1|TRBD2|TRBJ2-1|.
CASSDGLAAYNEQFF
TGTGCCAGCAGTGATGGACTAGCGGCCTACAATGAGCAGTTCTTC
>TRBV5-1|.|TRBJ2-1|.
CASSLTENPHNEQFF
TGCGCCAGCAGCTTGACAGAGAACCCACACAATGAGCAGTTCTTC
>TRBV10-1|.|TRBJ2-5|.
CASSAGETQYF
TGCGCCAGCAGTGCCGGGGAGACCCAGTACTTC
>TRBV11-3|.|TRBJ2-7|.
CASSFPGDYEQYF
TGTGCCAGCAGCTTCCCCGGGGATTACGAGCAGTACTTC
>TRBV6-6|.|TRBJ2-2|.
CASRRVTGELFF
TGTGCCAGCAGAAGGGTAACCGGGGAGCTGTTTTTT
>TRBV28|.|TRBJ2-5|.
CASRTPTLVETQYF
TGTGCCAGCAGAACGCCCACCTTGGTTGAGACCCAGTACTTC
>TRBV18|.|TRBJ2-7|.
CASSASERVAREQYF
TGTGCCAGCTCAGCCTCCGAGCGGGTGGCTCGGGAGCAGTACTTC
>TRBV7-8|TRBD2|TRBJ2-7|.
CASSIRGGHEQYF
TGTGCCAGCAGCATACGGGGAGGGCACGAGCAGTACTTC
>TRBV6-5|.|TRBJ2-7|.
CASSFQRGATYEQYF
TGTGCCAGCAGTTTCCAAAGGGGTGCCACCTACGAGCAGTACTTC
>TRBV28|.|TRBJ1-1|.
CASSLPTNTEAFF
TGTGCCAGCAGTTTACCCACGAACACTGAAGCTTTCTTT
>TRBV7-6|TRBD2|TRBJ2-3|.
CASSLVYTLAGGPPDTQYF
TGTGCCAGCAGCTTAGTATATACGCTAGCGGGAGGGCCTCCAGATACGCAGTATTTT
>TRBV28|TRBD1|TRBJ2-2|.
CASYRGMNTGELFF
TGTGCCAGTTACAGGGGAATGAACACCGGGGAGCTGTTTTTT
>TRBV5-6|TRBD2|TRBJ2-7|.
CASSGRGLAVYEQYF
TGTGCCAGCAGCGGGAGAGGACTAGCGGTCTACGAGCAGTACTTC
>TRBV27|TRBD2|TRBJ2-2|.
CASSQRGLAGVGTGELFF
TGTGCCAGCAGCCAAAGGGGCCTAGCGGGAGTTGGTACCGGGGAGCTGTTTTTT
>TRBV7-6|.|TRBJ2-2|.
CASSLAGGITGELFF
TGTGCCAGCAGCTTAGCGGGAGGAATCACCGGGGAGCTGTTTTTT
>TRBV6-1|TRBD1|TRBJ1-5|.
CASSPGQGEYQPQHF
TGTGCCAGCAGTCCTGGACAGGGGGAATATCAGCCCCAGCATTTT
>TRBV6-1|.|TRBJ2-2|.
CASSEMTVTGELFF
TGTGCCAGCAGTGAGATGACAGTCACCGGGGAGCTGTTTTTT